This T cell receptor beta chain is from a study of a mutant IDH1 vaccine in newly diagnosed glioma. The table came from immunoSEQ multiplex PCR; TCRdb's copy has only in-frame clones and leaves some out. The data contain about 66,000 clones, 74% of them singletons. CDR1 is SQVTM, CDR2 ANQGSEA, per germline. This CDR3 has 14 residues. The trim removed 6 bases at V and 4 bases at J, leaving 8 bases unmatched. To note about this clone: Antigen specificity is unknown.

Stated time point: week 35, safety follow-up. Topical imiquimod accompanied each vaccine dose, which consisted of 300 ug of mutant IDH1 20-mer peptide. The sequencing used PBMCs, collected from a glioma patient whose treatment included an IDH1 peptide vaccine. This clonotype originated in a man aged 50 or older with glioma. The chain is built from TRBV29-1 and TRBJ2-4; 8 bases match TRBD1. CDR3 nucleotide sequence: TGCAGCGTCGGAGGAGGACAGGGAAAAAACATTCAGTACTTC. This translates into CSVGGGQGKNIQYF.